This TCR beta chain came from a study of control samples from healthy donors and cancer patients (dated by TCRdb to 2018 to 2020). Unmatched junction bases come to 7, with V trimmed by 2 bases and J by 0 bases. From the cysteine up to the phenylalanine, the CDR3 has a length of 18 residues. Just the 54-base CDR3 DNA is kept, in frame starting at base 1. CDR1 and CDR2 are read off the germline V gene as KGHSH and LQKENI. To note about this clone: What antigen it recognizes has not been identified. Within one base of it there is no much larger clone, and no base qualities were kept.

The receptor library was made with the immunoSEQ multiplex PCR assay. Sourced from immuneACCESS, this table was stored by TCRdb with only in-frame sequences that have V and J called. A share of the clones is absent; for the studies checked, an unresolved V gene accounts for under half, and the remainder has no known explanation. Recorded for this sample are about 80,000 clones; around nine tenths of them occurred a single time. The ten largest clonotypes hold 5% to 7% of the sample. Sequencing used blood. Recombination joined TRBV18 with TRBJ1-3, with 10 bases in between that match TRBD1. The TCR originated in a woman aged 45-59 years in good health. The DNA is as follows: TGTGCCAGCTCACCAAGAATAGGGACAGGGGACTCTGGAAACACCATATATTTT. The resulting protein is CASSPRIGTGDSGNTIYF.